The 28 T cell receptor beta chains given below trace back to one sample, sequenced in a study of human T cells and chemical hapten exposure (dated by TCRdb to the early 2020s). Explained via the paper, the time point label denotes: healthy volunteer bleed at 2 weeks. Total RNA was extracted from unfractionated whole blood collected in Tempus Blood RNA tubes. The library was produced with RACE. The listed sequencing device is NextSeq 500. TCRdb reworked the public reads: Q25 trimming with fastp, MiXCR clone assembly, productive beta chains retained. Rows matching on CDR3 protein sequence are summarized as one entry with the most common DNA and genes. A total of 130,000 or so distinct CDR3 sequences appear in this sample, about 8.2% of them only once. Clones ranked in the top ten supply roughly 1.6% of the sample. The sample taken for sequencing was whole blood. Receptors were obtained from a male donor in good health. Some clones in this sample may be carry-over from other donors' samples.

This clonotype was observed a handful of times. The chain combines TRBV24-1 with TRBJ1-2; D is possibly TRBD1 (6 bases). The V end lost 6 bases, the J end lost 4 bases, and 11 bases lay between the germline ends. Looked up from germline, CDR1 is KGHDR and CDR2 is SFDVKD. The CDR3 contains 13 residues. The chain's CDR3 is CATSTGLGYGYTF. The DNA for the CDR3 is TGTGCCACCAGTACAGGGTTGGGCTATGGCTACACCTTC.

This clonotype was recorded at least ten times. The chain has TRBV9 and TRBJ1-2; TRBD1 matches 8 bases. V gave up 6 bases and J gave up 5 bases; unmatched junction bases: 9. CDR1 is SGDLS and CDR2 is YYNGEE in the germline V gene. The CDR3 is 14 residues long. CDR3 DNA: TGTGCCAGCAACCCAGGGGGCAGGGCATATGGCTACACCTTC. Translated: CASNPGGRAYGYTF. The full variable domain, completed using reference TRBV9 and TRBJ1-2, is DSGVTQTPKHLITATGQRVTLRCSPRSGDLSVYWYQQSLDQGLQFLIQYYNGEERAKGNILERFSAQQFPDLHSELNLSSLELGDSALYFCASNPGGRAYGYTFGSGTRLTVV.

This clonotype occurred a few times. This chain joins TRBV7-8 and TRBJ2-5, with D perhaps matching TRBD1 (6 bases). CDR1 SGHVS and CDR2 FQNEAQ come from the germline V gene. The ends were cut back, 7 bases at V and 4 bases at J, with 16 bases in the middle. This CDR3 contains 14 residues. The CDR3 loop is CASIPQGFLETQYF. The CDR3 nucleotides are TGTGCCAGCATCCCCCAGGGGTTTTTAGAGACCCAGTACTTC.

The V gene is TRBV7-9, the J gene TRBJ2-7; 7 bases agree with TRBD1. The germline CDR1 and CDR2 sequences are SEHNR and FQNEAQ (reference sequence). CDR3 length: 15 residues. The J segment lost 1 base and the V segment lost 6 bases, leaving 9 bases of the junction unmatched. CDR3 coding DNA: TGTGCCAGCAGTCCTTGGGACAGCCTTTCCTACGAGCAGTACTTC. It yields the protein CASSPWDSLSYEQYF.

The genes are TRBV9 and TRBJ2-2; 10 nucleotides align to TRBD2. The V gene end was trimmed by 3 bases and the J gene end by 5 bases; junction bases not matched to a gene: 4. In germline, CDR1 is SGDLS, CDR2 YYNGEE. The CDR3 is 15 amino acids. The CDR3 coding sequence is TGTGCCAGCAGCGCAGCGGGGGGGTGGACCGGGGAGCTGTTTTTT. Translation: CASSAAGGWTGELFF.

This clonotype has just a few counts. This chain connects TRBV9 to TRBJ1-6; D possibly corresponds to TRBD1 (6 bases). V lost 4 bases and J 6 bases, leaving 11 bases between the germline ends. The CDR3 contains 14 residues. CDR1 and CDR2 from the germline V gene are SGDLS and YYNGEE. The CDR3 loop is CASSQTGPNSPLHF. The CDR3 coding sequence is TGTGCCAGCAGCCAGACAGGACCTAATTCACCCCTCCACTTT.

In this sample, this clonotype turned up many times. The chain carries TRBV6-5 and TRBJ1-2; 9 positions match TRBD1. V dropped 1 base and J dropped 6; count of bases not matched to a gene: 3. The V gene's germline CDR1 is MNHEY and CDR2 SVGAGI. The length of the CDR3 is 14 residues. The CDR3 coding sequence is TGTGCCAGCAGTTACTTAGACAGGGGGAATGGCTACACCTTC. Protein: CASSYLDRGNGYTF.

The CDR3 DNA is TGTGCCAGCAGGCCACAGGGACCGGAGAATCAGCCCCAGCATTTT. Protein: CASRPQGPENQPQHF. The chain links TRBV6-5 to TRBJ1-5; TRBD1 might be the D (6 bases). The CDR3 consists of 15 residues. Per germline, CDR1 MNHEY and CDR2 SVGAGI. Trimming removed 6 bases from V and 4 bases from J, with 16 bases in between.

This chain links TRBV11-3 with TRBJ1-1, with D unclear. The V end lost 4 bases, the J end lost 0 bases, and 9 bases lay between the germline ends. This CDR3 is built from 14 residues. Per germline, CDR1 SGHNT and CDR2 YENEEA. CDR3 sequence (DNA): TGTGCCAGCAGCTGCCTACGGGTGAACACTGAAGCTTTCTTT. This encodes CASSCLRVNTEAFF.

At least ten counts were recorded for this clonotype. The rearrangement uses TRBV20-1 and TRBJ2-1; 9 positions match TRBD2. CDR3 size: 18 residues. The germline V gene has CDR1 DFQATT and CDR2 SNEGSKA (reference sequence). The ends lost 7 bases at V and 0 bases at J; junction bases unmatched: 16. The CDR3 is CSVSPAGGFGDSYNEQFF. DNA for the CDR3: TGCAGTGTCTCCCCGGCGGGAGGGTTTGGTGACTCCTACAATGAGCAGTTCTTC.

Many counts were recorded for this clonotype. The rearrangement joins TRBV7-9 to TRBJ2-1; D may be TRBD2 (5 bases). This CDR3 contains 14 residues. Germline V lookup: CDR1 SEHNR, CDR2 FQNEAQ (reference sequence). V was trimmed by 2 bases and J by 5 bases, leaving 10 bases between them. In DNA, the CDR3 is TGTGCCAGCAGCTTAAGCGGTCTTGACAATGAGCAGTTCTTC. Its protein is CASSLSGLDNEQFF.

In this sample, this clonotype turned up a few times. The gene calls are TRBV28 and TRBJ2-5, with 9 positions matching TRBD2. The CDR3 length is 17 residues. Germline trimming cut 3 bases from V and 5 bases from J; bases unmatched to any gene: 13. Germline loops: CDR1 MDHEN, CDR2 SYDVKM. CDR3 residues: CASSFSDSGSRGETQYF. Written as DNA, the CDR3 is TGTGCCAGCAGTTTTTCGGATAGCGGGAGCCGGGGGGAGACCCAGTACTTC.

This chain connects TRBV11-1 to TRBJ2-1; D possibly corresponds to TRBD2 (6 bases). The CDR3 has 15 amino acids. V lost 4 bases and J 3 bases, leaving 13 bases between the germline ends. CDR1 and CDR2 (germline): SGHAT, FQDESV (reference sequence). CDR3: CASSYHTTSYNEQFF. The DNA for the CDR3 is TGTGCCAGCAGCTACCATACGACTAGCTACAATGAGCAGTTCTTC.

The sample holds many counts of this clonotype. The CDR3 here is CASSVNPPYNEQFF. The CDR3 DNA is TGTGCCAGCAGCGTGAATCCGCCCTACAATGAGCAGTTCTTC. The chain couples TRBV9 to TRBJ2-1, with D uncertain. The V and J ends lost 2 bases and 2 bases respectively, with 8 bases between them. This CDR3 has 14 amino acids. Germline CDR1 and CDR2: SGDLS and YYNGEE.

This clonotype came up a few times. V usage is TRBV5-5 and J usage is TRBJ1-1, with D unclear. Trimming shortened V by 2 bases and J by 4 bases, and 12 bases separated the two germline ends. The CDR3 is 14 amino acids. The V gene's germline CDR1 is SGHKS and CDR2 YYEKEE (reference sequence). This CDR3 reads CASSFSPLTTEAFF. Written as DNA, the CDR3 is TGTGCCAGCAGCTTCAGCCCCTTAACCACTGAAGCTTTCTTT.

This clonotype was seen only a few times. J is TRBJ2-5 and V is TRBV7-7, with 9 bases identical to TRBD2. The length of the CDR3 is 15 residues. Germline values: CDR1 SSHAT, CDR2 FNYEAQ (reference sequence). V shed 3 bases, J shed 5 bases, and the junction held 7 bases outside the gene matches. CDR3 residues: CASSLAGGPLETQYF. The CDR3 DNA follows: TGTGCCAGCAGCTTGGCGGGAGGGCCGTTGGAGACCCAGTACTTC.

This chain links TRBV5-1 with TRBJ2-5, with D hard to call. Germline lookup yields CDR1 SGHRS and CDR2 YFSETQ. Trimming shortened V by 3 bases and J by 7 bases, and 25 bases separated the two germline ends. The CDR3 runs 17 residues. CDR3 in amino acids: CASSSPTPLTAGATQYF. The CDR3 DNA reads as TGCGCCAGCAGCTCCCCGACCCCTCTGACCGCCGGTGCGACCCAGTACTTC.

A few counts support this clonotype. This chain links TRBV4-2 with TRBJ2-1; D remains unclear. Germline V gene data show CDR1 as LGHNA and CDR2 as YNFKEQ. The CDR3 spans 13 residues. The V end was cut by 0 bases, the J end by 6 bases, with 6 bases between. CDR3 coding DNA: TGTGCCAGCAGCCAAGAACCGGGCAATGAGCAGTTCTTC. Residues: CASSQEPGNEQFF.

This clonotype appeared many times. This chain links TRBV12-3 or TRBV12-4 with TRBJ1-1; 9 nucleotides agree with TRBD1. V was clipped by 6 bases and J by 4 bases; unmatched bases: 3. The CDR3 has 13 residues. In DNA form, the CDR3 reads TGTGCCAGCAGACCGGACAGGGGCACTGAAGCTTTCTTT. Its translation is CASRPDRGTEAFF.

CDR3 in amino acids: CASSFSEGDEQFF. CDR3 bases: TGCGCCAGCAGCTTCTCGGAGGGGGATGAGCAGTTCTTC. V gene TRBV5-1 combines with J gene TRBJ2-1, with D possibly being TRBD1 or TRBD2 (6 bases each). CDR3 size: 13 residues. Germline CDR1 is SGHRS and CDR2 is YFSETQ. The V and J ends lost 2 bases and 8 bases respectively, with 11 bases between them. The full variable domain, completed using reference TRBV5-1 and TRBJ2-1, is KAGVTQTPRYLIKTRGQQVTLSCSPISGHRSVSWYQQTPGQGLQFLFEYFSETQRNKGNFPGRFSGRQFSNSRSEMNVSTLELGDSALYLCASSFSEGDEQFFGPGTRLTVL.

This clonotype was seen ten or more times. The rearrangement uses TRBV20-1 and TRBJ1-6, with 9 bases identical to TRBD1. Germline V CDR1 and CDR2: DFQATT, SNEGSKA (reference sequence). CDR3 length equals 16 residues. V lost 3 bases to trimming and J lost 0 bases; unmatched junction nucleotides: 3. DNA for the CDR3: TGCAGTGCTAGGGGGACAGGGAGCTCCTATAATTCACCCCTCCACTTT. Translating gives CSARGTGSSYNSPLHF.

The CDR3 loop reads CASSDHRGGNTIYF. The CDR3, as DNA: TGTGCCAGCAGTGACCACAGGGGTGGAAACACCATATATTTT. This rearrangement joins TRBV25-1 to TRBJ1-3; 7 bases are shared with TRBD1. Germline-derived CDR1 and CDR2 are MGHDK and SYGVNS. This CDR3 comprises 14 residues. J lost 3 bases, V lost 3 bases, and 2 bases had no gene match.

The rearrangement uses TRBV11-2 and TRBJ2-3; 13 bases are a match to TRBD2. The germline CDR1 and CDR2 sequences are SGHAT and FQNNGV. V gave up 3 bases and J gave up 2 bases; unmatched junction bases: 2. The length of the CDR3 is 16 residues. The CDR3 region is CASSFGLAGVTDTQYF. The CDR3 bases are TGTGCCAGCAGCTTCGGACTAGCGGGAGTCACAGATACGCAGTATTTT.

The sample holds a few counts of this clonotype. The genes are TRBV9 and TRBJ1-3; D unresolved. From germline, CDR1 is SGDLS and CDR2 YYNGEE. The V and J ends lost 0 bases and 0 bases respectively, with 7 bases between them. The CDR3 is 15 amino acids. Written as DNA, the CDR3 is TGTGCCAGCAGCGTAGGGGATCACTCTGGAAACACCATATATTTT. Translation: CASSVGDHSGNTIYF.

The rearrangement uses TRBV12-3 or TRBV12-4 and TRBJ1-3, with TRBD1 identical over 7 bases. This CDR3 region has 17 residues. V trimming: 3 bases; J trimming: 1 base; junction bases outside the gene matches: 9. The CDR3 nucleotides read TGTGCCAGCAGTTTCGGCCAGGGGGAGATTTCTGGAAACACCATATATTTT. Amino acids: CASSFGQGEISGNTIYF.

The chain employs TRBV5-1 and TRBJ2-3; 12 bases match TRBD2. The V and J ends lost 4 bases and 6 bases, in that order; junction bases with no gene match: 6. Germline-derived CDR1 and CDR2 are SGHRS and YFSETQ. The CDR3 has 15 amino acids. CDR3 sequence: CASSPTSGSYDTQYF. The DNA for the CDR3 is TGCGCCAGCAGCCCGACTAGCGGGAGTTATGATACGCAGTATTTT.

Many counts were recorded for this clonotype. The chain joins TRBV5-4 to TRBJ2-5, with a weak D call TRBD1 (5 bases). The CDR3 consists of 14 residues. The V gene's germline CDR1 is SGHNT and CDR2 YYREEE (reference sequence). V was clipped by 0 bases and J by 0 bases, with 6 bases between them. The CDR3 region has the DNA TGTGCCAGCAGCTTGGAGGGGTACCAAGAGACCCAGTACTTC. Its protein product is CASSLEGYQETQYF.

The rearrangement links TRBV5-4 to TRBJ2-7; TRBD2 matches 11 bases. CDR1 is SGHNT and CDR2 is YYREEE in the germline V gene (reference sequence). Germline trimming cut 3 bases from V and 0 bases from J; bases unmatched to any gene: 5. This CDR3 is built from 16 residues. The CDR3 nucleotides read TGTGCCAGCAGCTGGGGGACTAGCGGTTACTCCTACGAGCAGTACTTC. Translating gives CASSWGTSGYSYEQYF.